This record looks at one TCR beta chain sequence and its context. This sample was taken from a study of blood T cell repertoires in COVID-19. The wider study: The samples span acute and convalescent COVID-19 from the United States, Italy and Spain. Sources were T cells, B-cell-depleted T cells, or PBMCs; the material itself was cDNA or gDNA.

With 4 bases removed from V and 7 bases from J, the gap between germline ends came to 16 bases. CDR3 length equals 14 residues. Per germline, CDR1 LGHDT and CDR2 YNNKEL (reference sequence). Authors' analysis steps: Reference gene primer amplification gave estimated nucleated cell counts. Repertoires were generated with immunoSEQ multiplex PCR, while TCRdb's copy carries only in-frame clones and drops some. The V and J calls and the clone size are those of that table, but D and trimming were determined from the DNA. Among tens of thousands of clones listed, approximately 88% were seen once. Sample: peripheral blood. This rearrangement joins TRBV3-1 (or the pseudogene TRBV3-2) to TRBJ2-5; the D is unclear. This TCR came from a human donor in a cohort sampled during active COVID-19. In DNA form, the CDR3 reads TGTGCCAGCAGCCTCGGGTATCCGGAGTTGACCCAGTACTTC. This encodes CASSLGYPELTQYF.